This T cell receptor beta chain was obtained from a study of T-cell memory formation after mild COVID-19. Study results and caveats: Still unconfirmed is whether the second-wave clones peaking on day 37 recognized SARS-CoV-2. Clones which contracted sat mainly in CM and EM if CD4+, and in EMRA if CD8+.

This clonotype was seen repeatedly, ten times or more. Its antigen remains unknown. TCRdb itself ran the 5' RACE reads through MiXCR, one entry per CDR3 protein. The top ten hold over 9% of the sample, which has roughly 450,000 distinct CDR3 sequences, around a sixth seen once. CDR1 SGHRS and CDR2 YFSETQ come from the germline V gene. Trimming took 2 bases from V and 1 from J, leaving 7 bases between them. CDR3 length: 14 amino acids. This receptor was identified in an adult woman who had mild COVID-19 (a few samples of this study predate the infection). Cell type and time point are not known. The rearrangement joins TRBV5-1 to TRBJ2-1; D remains ambiguous. Specimen: PBMCs or a T cell subset sorted from them (not recorded which). CDR3 loop: CASSLSNSYNEQFF. The CDR3 DNA reads as TGCGCCAGCAGCTTAAGCAATTCCTACAATGAGCAGTTCTTC.